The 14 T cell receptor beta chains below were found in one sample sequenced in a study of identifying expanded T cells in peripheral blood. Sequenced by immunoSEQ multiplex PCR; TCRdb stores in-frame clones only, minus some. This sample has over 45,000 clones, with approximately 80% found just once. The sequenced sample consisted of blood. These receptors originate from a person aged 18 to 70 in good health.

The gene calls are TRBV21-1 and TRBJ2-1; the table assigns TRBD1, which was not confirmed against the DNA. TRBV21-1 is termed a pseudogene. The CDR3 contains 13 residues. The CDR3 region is CASSNDSFNEQFF. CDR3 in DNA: TGTGCCAGCAGCAATGACAGTTTCAATGAGCAGTTCTTC.

This chain's CDR3 is CAWRTRGGGELFF. The CDR3 coding sequence is TGTGCCTGGAGGACTCGGGGAGGTGGGGAGCTGTTTTTT. The chain combines TRBV30 with TRBJ2-2; possible D gene TRBD2, 6 bases. V gave up 3 bases and J gave up 8 bases, with 13 bases separating them. CDR1 and CDR2 (germline): GTSNPN, SVGIG (reference sequence). There are 13 residues in the CDR3.

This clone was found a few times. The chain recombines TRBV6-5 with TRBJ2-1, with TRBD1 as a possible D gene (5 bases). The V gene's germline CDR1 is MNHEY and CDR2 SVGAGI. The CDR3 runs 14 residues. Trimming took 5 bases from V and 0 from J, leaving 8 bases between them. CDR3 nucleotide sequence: TGTGCCAGCAGTCGACAGAGCTCCTACAATGAGCAGTTCTTC. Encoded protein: CASSRQSSYNEQFF.

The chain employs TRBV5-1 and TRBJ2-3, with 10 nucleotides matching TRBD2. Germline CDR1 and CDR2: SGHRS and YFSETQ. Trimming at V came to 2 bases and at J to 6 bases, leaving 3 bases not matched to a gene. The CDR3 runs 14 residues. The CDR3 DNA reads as TGCGCCAGCAGCTTCAGCGGGGGGGCTGATACGCAGTATTTT. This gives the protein CASSFSGGADTQYF. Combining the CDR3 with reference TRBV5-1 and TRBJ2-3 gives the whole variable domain KAGVTQTPRYLIKTRGQQVTLSCSPISGHRSVSWYQQTPGQGLQFLFEYFSETQRNKGNFPGRFSGRQFSNSRSEMNVSTLELGDSALYLCASSFSGGADTQYFGPGTRLTVL.

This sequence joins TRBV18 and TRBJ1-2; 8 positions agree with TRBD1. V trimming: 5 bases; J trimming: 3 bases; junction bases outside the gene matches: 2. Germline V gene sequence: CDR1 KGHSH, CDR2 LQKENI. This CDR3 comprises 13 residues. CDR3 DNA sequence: TGTGCCAGCTCAACGGACAGGGACTATGGCTACACCTTC. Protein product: CASSTDRDYGYTF.

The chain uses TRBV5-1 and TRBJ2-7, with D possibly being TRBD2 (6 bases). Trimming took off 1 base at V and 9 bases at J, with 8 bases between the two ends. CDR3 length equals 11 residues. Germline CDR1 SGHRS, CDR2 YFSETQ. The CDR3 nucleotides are TGCGCCAGCAGCTTGTGGAGGGCGCAGTACGTC. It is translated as CASSLWRAQYV.

CDR3: CASSLVVRDRGDEQFF. Here the CDR3 DNA reads TGTGCCAGCAGCTTGGTAGTTCGGGACAGGGGTGATGAGCAGTTCTTC. The chain has TRBV5-6 and TRBJ2-1, with 10 bases identical to TRBD1. The CDR3 is 16 residues long. Germline loops: CDR1 SGHDT, CDR2 YYEEEE. J gave up 8 bases and V 0 bases, and 8 bases lay outside the gene matches.

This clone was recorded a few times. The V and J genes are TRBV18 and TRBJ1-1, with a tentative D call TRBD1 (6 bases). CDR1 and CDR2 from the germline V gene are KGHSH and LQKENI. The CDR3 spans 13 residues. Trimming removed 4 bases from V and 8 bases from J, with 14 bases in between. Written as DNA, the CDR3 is TGTGCCAGCTCACTAAAGACAGGTGCCGAAGCTTTCTTT. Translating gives CASSLKTGAEAFF.

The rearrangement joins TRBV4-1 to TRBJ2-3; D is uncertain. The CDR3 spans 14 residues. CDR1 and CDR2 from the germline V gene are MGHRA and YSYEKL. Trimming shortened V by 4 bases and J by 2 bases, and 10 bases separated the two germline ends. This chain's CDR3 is CASSPGPDTDTQYF. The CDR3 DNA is TGCGCCAGCAGCCCCGGGCCAGACACAGATACGCAGTATTTT.

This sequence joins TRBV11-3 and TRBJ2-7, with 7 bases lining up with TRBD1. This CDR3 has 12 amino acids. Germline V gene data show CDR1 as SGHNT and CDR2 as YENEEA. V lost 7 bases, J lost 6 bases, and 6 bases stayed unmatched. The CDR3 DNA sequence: TGTGCCAGCATCGACAGGGTGGGCGAGCAGTACTTC. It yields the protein CASIDRVGEQYF. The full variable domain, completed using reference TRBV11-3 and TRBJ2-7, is EAGVVQSPRYKIIEKKQPVAFWCNPISGHNTLYWYLQNLGQGPELLIRYENEEAVDDSQLPKDRFSAERLKGVDSTLKIQPAELGDSAVYLCASIDRVGEQYFGPGTRLTVT.

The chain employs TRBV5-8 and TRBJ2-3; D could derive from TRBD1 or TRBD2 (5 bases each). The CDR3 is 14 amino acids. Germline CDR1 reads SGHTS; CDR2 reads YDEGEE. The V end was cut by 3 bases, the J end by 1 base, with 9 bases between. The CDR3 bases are TGTGCCAGCAGCTCTTGGGGACGCACAGATACGCAGTATTTT. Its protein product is CASSSWGRTDTQYF.

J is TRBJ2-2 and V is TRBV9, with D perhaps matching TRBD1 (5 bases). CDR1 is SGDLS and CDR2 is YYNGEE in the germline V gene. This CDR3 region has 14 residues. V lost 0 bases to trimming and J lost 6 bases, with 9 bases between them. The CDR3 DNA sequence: TGTGCCAGCAGCGTAGCCAGGGCGCCCGGGGAGCTGTTTTTT. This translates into CASSVARAPGELFF.

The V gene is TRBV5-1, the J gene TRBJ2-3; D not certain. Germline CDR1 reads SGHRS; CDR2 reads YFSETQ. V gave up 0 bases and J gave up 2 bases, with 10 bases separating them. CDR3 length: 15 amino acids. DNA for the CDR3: TGCGCCAGCAGCTTGGATAGTACCCCCACAGATACGCAGTATTTT. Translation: CASSLDSTPTDTQYF.

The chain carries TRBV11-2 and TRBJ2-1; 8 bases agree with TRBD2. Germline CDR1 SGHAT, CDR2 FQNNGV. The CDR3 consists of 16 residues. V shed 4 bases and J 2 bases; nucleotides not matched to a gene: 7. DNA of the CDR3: TGTGCCAGCAGCTCCCAACTAGCGGCCGCCTACAATGAGCAGTTCTTC. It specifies CASSSQLAAAYNEQFF. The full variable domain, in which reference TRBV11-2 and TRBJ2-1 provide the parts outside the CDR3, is EAGVAQSPRYKIIEKRQSVAFWCNPISGHATLYWYQQILGQGPKLLIQFQNNGVVDDSQLPKDRFSAERLKGVDSTLKIQPAKLEDSAVYLCASSSQLAAAYNEQFFGPGTRLTVL.